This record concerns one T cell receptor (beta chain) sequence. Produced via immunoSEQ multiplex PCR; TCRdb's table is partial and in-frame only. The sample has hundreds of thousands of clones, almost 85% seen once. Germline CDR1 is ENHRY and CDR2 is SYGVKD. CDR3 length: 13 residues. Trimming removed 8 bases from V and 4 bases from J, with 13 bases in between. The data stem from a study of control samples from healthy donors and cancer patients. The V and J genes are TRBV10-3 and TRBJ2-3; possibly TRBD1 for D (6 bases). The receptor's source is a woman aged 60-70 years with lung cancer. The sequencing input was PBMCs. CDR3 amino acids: CAIGGRGPDTQYF. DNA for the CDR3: TGTGCCATCGGCGGCAGGGGCCCAGATACGCAGTATTTT.